Listed here are 8 T cell receptor beta chains from one sample, sequenced in a study of CD8+ T cells in alopecia areata. Treatment: oral pan-JAK inhibitor, 5-10 mg twice daily. RNA extraction and reverse transcription yielded cDNA as sequencing template. Sequenced by immunoSEQ multiplex PCR; TCRdb stores in-frame clones only, minus some. The table lists some 210,000 clones, roughly three fifths of them singletons. The specimen comprised CD4+ T cells sorted from blood, sampled around week 44, from a patient treated with tofacitinib. These receptors were obtained from a human donor with alopecia areata.

V and J are TRBV10-3 and TRBJ2-7; 9 nucleotides line up with TRBD1. With 6 bases clipped from V and 2 bases from J, the junction kept 8 bases outside the gene matches. The CDR3 sequence is 15 residues long. Germline V lookup: CDR1 ENHRY, CDR2 SYGVKD. Here the CDR3 reads CAIRRQGQGPYEQYF. As DNA, the CDR3 is TGTGCCATCAGAAGACAGGGACAGGGACCCTACGAGCAGTACTTC.

This clone was detected only a few times. V and J are TRBV6-1 and TRBJ2-6; D is uncertain. CDR1 and CDR2 from the germline V gene are MNHNS and SASEGT. Trimming cost V 10 bases and J 5 bases, with 3 bases left between them. The CDR3 loop spans 10 amino acids. The CDR3 loop reads CATRANVLTF. The CDR3 DNA reads as TGTGCCACCAGGGCCAACGTCCTGACTTTC.

DNA for the CDR3: TGTGCCATCAAAGGGAACACCGGGGAGCTGTTTTTT. It codes for CAIKGNTGELFF. The chain employs TRBV10-3 and TRBJ2-2; D uncertain. Per germline, CDR1 ENHRY and CDR2 SYGVKD. The CDR3 length is 12 residues. V shed 7 bases and J shed 1 base, with 4 bases lying between them.

The rearrangement links TRBV2 to TRBJ1-1; D unresolved. Trimming removed 10 bases at V and 0 bases at J, with 9 bases between. The germline CDR1 and CDR2 sequences are SNHLY and FYNNEI. This CDR3 spans 12 amino acids. Written as DNA, the CDR3 is TGTGCCAACCAGGCCTTGAACACTGAAGCTTTCTTT. Its protein is CANQALNTEAFF. The entire variable domain, with the rest obtained from reference TRBV2 and TRBJ1-1, is as follows: EPEVTQTPSHQVTQMGQEVILRCVPISNHLYFYWYRQILGQKVEFLVSFYNNEISEKSEIFDDQFSVERPDGSNFTLKIRSTKLEDSAMYFCANQALNTEAFFGQGTRLTVV.

The chain couples TRBV29-1 to TRBJ2-2, with D possibly being TRBD1 or TRBD2 (5 bases each). The V end lost 6 bases, the J end lost 2 bases, and 13 bases lay between the germline ends. CDR3 length: 14 residues. Per germline, CDR1 SQVTM and CDR2 ANQGSEA. DNA of the CDR3: TGCAGCGTCAAGAGGGACCGTAACACCGGGGAGCTGTTTTTT. This sequence encodes CSVKRDRNTGELFF.

The J gene is TRBJ1-1, the V gene TRBV29-1; D ambiguous. Trimming took off 5 bases at V and 5 bases at J, with 15 bases between the two ends. Germline V gene data show CDR1 as SQVTM and CDR2 as ANQGSEA. The CDR3 has 13 amino acids. CDR3 amino acids: CSVRRGGNTEAFF. The CDR3 DNA sequence: TGCAGCGTTCGGCGGGGAGGTAATACTGAAGCTTTCTTT.

The CDR3 DNA reads TGTGCCAGCAGTGAAGGTCAGAGTAGCAATCAGCCCCAGCATTTT. Translated: CASSEGQSSNQPQHF. The J gene is TRBJ1-5, the V gene TRBV2; D gene ambiguous. Per germline, CDR1 SNHLY and CDR2 FYNNEI. This CDR3 spans 15 amino acids. Trimming took off 1 base at V and 0 bases at J, with 7 bases between the two ends. The whole variable domain, remainder taken from reference TRBV2 and TRBJ1-5, is EPEVTQTPSHQVTQMGQEVILRCVPISNHLYFYWYRQILGQKVEFLVSFYNNEISEKSEIFDDQFSVERPDGSNFTLKIRSTKLEDSAMYFCASSEGQSSNQPQHFGDGTRLSIL.

The chain carries TRBV10-3 and TRBJ2-3; the D gene is possibly TRBD2 (5 bases). Germline CDR1 and CDR2: ENHRY and SYGVKD. V lost 9 bases to trimming and J lost 6 bases, with 19 bases between them. The CDR3 runs to 14 residues. The CDR3: CAMARETKGDTQYF. DNA for the CDR3: TGTGCCATGGCGAGGGAGACTAAGGGCGATACGCAGTATTTT.